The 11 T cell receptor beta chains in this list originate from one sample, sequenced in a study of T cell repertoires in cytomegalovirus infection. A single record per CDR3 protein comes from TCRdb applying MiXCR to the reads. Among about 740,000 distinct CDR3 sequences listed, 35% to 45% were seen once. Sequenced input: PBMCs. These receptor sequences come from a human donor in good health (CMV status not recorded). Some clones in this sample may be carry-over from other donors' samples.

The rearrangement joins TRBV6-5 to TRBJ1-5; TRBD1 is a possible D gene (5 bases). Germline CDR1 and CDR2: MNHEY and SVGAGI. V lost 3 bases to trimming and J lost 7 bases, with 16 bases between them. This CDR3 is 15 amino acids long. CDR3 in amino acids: CASSYAGASGQPQHF. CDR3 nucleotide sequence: TGTGCCAGCAGTTATGCCGGGGCGTCAGGACAGCCCCAGCATTTT.

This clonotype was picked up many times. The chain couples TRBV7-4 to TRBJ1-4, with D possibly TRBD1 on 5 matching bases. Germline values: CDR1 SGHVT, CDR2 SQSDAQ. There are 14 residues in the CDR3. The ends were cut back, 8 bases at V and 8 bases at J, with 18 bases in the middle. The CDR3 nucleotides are TGTGCCAGCCGGGACCCCAAACAGCGAGAAAAACTGTTTTTT. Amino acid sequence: CASRDPKQREKLFF.

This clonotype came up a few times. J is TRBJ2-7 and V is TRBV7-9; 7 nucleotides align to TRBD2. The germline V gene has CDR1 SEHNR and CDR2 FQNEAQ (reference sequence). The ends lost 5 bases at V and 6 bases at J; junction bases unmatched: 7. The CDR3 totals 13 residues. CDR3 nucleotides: TGTGCCAGCAGCCCGGCGGGAGTTATCGAGCAGTACTTC. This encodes CASSPAGVIEQYF.

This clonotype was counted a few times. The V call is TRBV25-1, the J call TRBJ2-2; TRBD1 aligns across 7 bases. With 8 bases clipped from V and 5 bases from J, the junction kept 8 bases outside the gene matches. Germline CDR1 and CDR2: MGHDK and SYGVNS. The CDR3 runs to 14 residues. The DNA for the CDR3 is TGTGCCAGCCTTTCGACAGGGTGGACCGGGGAGCTGTTTTTT. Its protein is CASLSTGWTGELFF.

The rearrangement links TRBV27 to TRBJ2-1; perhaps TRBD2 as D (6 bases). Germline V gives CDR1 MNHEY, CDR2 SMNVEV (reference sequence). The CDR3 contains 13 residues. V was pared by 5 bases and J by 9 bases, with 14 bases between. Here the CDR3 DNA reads TGTGCCAGCAGTCCCGGGACTCCTTCTGAGCAGTTCTTC. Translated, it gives CASSPGTPSEQFF.

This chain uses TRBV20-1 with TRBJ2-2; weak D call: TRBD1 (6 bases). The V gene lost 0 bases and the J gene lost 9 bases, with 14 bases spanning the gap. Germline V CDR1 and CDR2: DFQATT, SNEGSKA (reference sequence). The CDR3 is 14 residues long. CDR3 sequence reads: CSARDNRDIRELFF. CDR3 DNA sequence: TGCAGTGCTAGAGACAACAGGGATATCAGGGAGCTGTTTTTT.

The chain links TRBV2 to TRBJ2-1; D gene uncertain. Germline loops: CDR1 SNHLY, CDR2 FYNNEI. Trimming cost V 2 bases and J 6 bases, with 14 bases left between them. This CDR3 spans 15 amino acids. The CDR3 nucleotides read TGTGCCAGCAGTGAAAGTGGGCCTCCTGGCAATGAGCAGTTCTTC. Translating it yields CASSESGPPGNEQFF.

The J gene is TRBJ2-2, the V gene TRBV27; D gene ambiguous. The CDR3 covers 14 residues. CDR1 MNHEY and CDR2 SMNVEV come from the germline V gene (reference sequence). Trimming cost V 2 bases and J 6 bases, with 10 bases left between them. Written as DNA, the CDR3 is TGTGCCAGCAGTTTAGAATGGGATTCCGGGGAGCTGTTTTTT. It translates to CASSLEWDSGELFF.

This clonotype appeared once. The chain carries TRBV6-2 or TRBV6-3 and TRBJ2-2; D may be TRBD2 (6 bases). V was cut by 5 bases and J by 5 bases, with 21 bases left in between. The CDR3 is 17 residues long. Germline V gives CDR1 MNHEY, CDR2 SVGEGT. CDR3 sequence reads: CASSDRRGGEWTGELFF. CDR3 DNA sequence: TGTGCCAGCAGTGACCGCCGTGGAGGGGAGTGGACCGGGGAGCTGTTTTTT.

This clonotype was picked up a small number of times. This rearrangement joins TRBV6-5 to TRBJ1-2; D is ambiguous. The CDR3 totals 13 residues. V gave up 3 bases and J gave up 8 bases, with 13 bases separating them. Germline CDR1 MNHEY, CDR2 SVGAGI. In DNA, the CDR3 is TGTGCCAGCAGTTATCGGGGTCTTGGGGGCTACACCTTC. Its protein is CASSYRGLGGYTF.

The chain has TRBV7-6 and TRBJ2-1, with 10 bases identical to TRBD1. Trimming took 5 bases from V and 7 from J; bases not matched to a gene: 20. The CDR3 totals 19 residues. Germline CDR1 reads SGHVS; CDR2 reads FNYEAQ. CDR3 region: CASSLRQGAREVGGNEQFF. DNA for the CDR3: TGTGCCAGCAGCCTCCGACAGGGGGCGCGAGAGGTTGGGGGGAATGAGCAGTTCTTC.